This T cell receptor beta chain originates from a study of shared clonotypes between healthy human individuals (dated by TCRdb to about 2020). Regarding the research as a whole: Three men and two women, aged 18 to 49 years, made up the cohort. Libraries were prepared and TCR repertoires were sequenced by different laboratories using diverse techniques, in order to increase sequencing depth and limit assay-specific biases. The study deeply sequenced blood TCR repertoires of several healthy adults to estimate repertoire size and the extent of clonotype sharing between individuals. Each donor's leukapheresis produced roughly between about 0.85 and 10 billion PBMCs. What the authors observed across the whole study: Because the study included only a small number of donors, the genetic and exposure-history diversity represented was limited. Pairwise subsampling indicated that sequencing depth was expected to affect the degree of clonotype sharing among donors. Only blood was sampled, and tissue TCR repertoires likely differ from those in blood.

As to this clone: It lacks a known antigen. No base qualities exist here, and no much larger clone lies one base off it.

CDR1 LNHDA and CDR2 SQIVND were looked up in the germline V gene (reference sequence). V has 7 bases trimmed and J has 1 base trimmed; junction bases matching no gene number 12. The CDR3 has 17 amino acids, counting the end cysteine and phenylalanine. Solely the CDR3 DNA is kept, with 51 bases framed from the first base. Donors were healthy HIV-negative adults with no recently reported acute infections or vaccinations. Every donor was a Caucasian adult living in Nashville, Tennessee, USA. For unsorted samples, some 90 million PBMCs were counted and genomic DNA was extracted with the QIAamp DNA Blood Mini kit. After blood collection by leukapheresis, PBMCs were isolated using Ficoll-Histopaque density gradient centrifugation and then cryopreserved in the vapor phase of liquid nitrogen. TCR CDR3 regions were amplified from genomic DNA by multiplex PCR using the deep immunoSEQ assay. Genomic DNA extracted from each cell subset was distributed evenly over all wells of several immunoSEQ 96-well plates, and each plate served as one replicate. For unsorted PBMC, approximately 0.3 ug of genomic DNA, equivalent to about 30,000 T cell genomes, went into each replicate PCR. Genomic DNA from unsorted PBMC was sequenced over ten immunoSEQ deep assay plates. Purified libraries were measured with a Qubit 3.0 fluorometer, size-checked on a Bioanalyzer 2100, and measured again with the KAPA Library Quantification kit. A separate single-read 150-cycle Illumina NextSeq 550 flow cell was used to sequence each immunoSEQ 96-well plate. For the original study's pipeline: Because only junctional sequences without quality scores were contained in the immunoSEQ output, filtering matching that applied to full-length reads could not be performed. To assign V/J genes and CDR3, sequences were annotated against IMGT germline references using PyIR, a Python wrapper for IgBLAST v1.9. Reads with weak V/J assignments (E-value above 1e-6), missing CDR3, stop codons, out-of-frame junctions, or ambiguous translated residues were removed. V3J clonotypes were defined as sequences sharing an identical inferred V gene, J gene, and CDR3 amino acid sequence. To compute the percentage overlap between repertoires, the number of shared unique clonotypes was divided by the size of the smaller repertoire. Three approaches were used to assess repertoire richness: RTK rarefaction, the Chao1 estimator, and Recon v2.1 estimates of unobserved clonotypes. TCRdb obtained this table from immuneACCESS and retained in-frame rearrangements with V and J assigned. These tables miss some clones; where compared with another copy, unresolved V genes account for less than half of the shortfall, and the remainder is unexplained. V, J and clone size reflect that table, while D and trimming were determined from the DNA. This sample has around 500,000 clones in its table, and around 79% of those were observed once. The ten largest clones capture roughly 13% of the sample.

The sequence was obtained from a woman between 35 and 50 years old in good health. Some clones in this sample may be carry-over from other donors' samples. The chain was built from TRBV19 and TRBJ2-1; TRBD2 matches 8 bases in the middle. Sequenced input: PBMCs. The nucleotide sequence reads as follows: TGTGCCAGTATGCGTGTGGCGGGAGGAGGGTCCTACAATGAGCAGTTCTTC. The resulting protein is CASMRVAGGGSYNEQFF.